Each of the 12 T cell receptor beta chains below was sequenced from the same sample in a study of cytomegalovirus exposure and HLA in healthy donors. Vbeta (60) and Jbeta (13) primers were used in the PCR. The repertoire was sequenced with immunoSEQ multiplex PCR; TCRdb's copy has only in-frame clones and lacks some. The sample lists 65,000 to 85,000 clones; about four fifths were seen once. Material for sequencing was PBMCs. These receptor sequences come from a woman aged 40 to 55 in good health and CMV-seropositive.

The chain carries TRBV5-1 and TRBJ1-1; 8 nucleotides align to TRBD1. After removal of 4 bases from V and 4 bases from J, the junction contained 6 bases not matched to a gene. This CDR3 comprises 14 residues. Germline V CDR1 and CDR2: SGHRS, YFSETQ. The CDR3 DNA sequence: TGCGCCAGCAGCCGAGACAGGGGTGGCACTGAAGCTTTCTTT. It yields the protein CASSRDRGGTEAFF.

The chain recombines TRBV6-5 with TRBJ2-3; maybe TRBD2 (5 bases). The CDR3 sequence is 13 residues long. The germline gives CDR1 MNHEY, CDR2 SVGAGI. Between the trimmed V and J ends, which lost 6 bases and 2 bases, there was a span of 9 bases. The CDR3 reads CASRADFTDTQYF. CDR3 nucleotides: TGTGCCAGCAGAGCGGATTTCACAGATACGCAGTATTTT.

This rearrangement joins TRBV11-2 to TRBJ1-2; D might be TRBD1 (5 bases). The germline V gene encodes CDR1 SGHAT and CDR2 FQNNGV. The CDR3 is 15 residues long. Trimming cost V 2 bases and J 2 bases, with 12 bases left between them. The CDR3 DNA is TGTGCCAGCAGCTTATACGCAGGGAAGAACTATGGCTACACCTTC. Translation: CASSLYAGKNYGYTF.

This clone appeared a single time. The CDR3 spells CASTRRDRANTEAFF. The CDR3 DNA is TGTGCCAGTACTAGGAGGGACAGGGCGAACACTGAAGCTTTCTTT. The V and J genes are TRBV19 and TRBJ1-1; 9 bases map to TRBD1. The germline V gene has CDR1 LNHDA and CDR2 SQIVND (reference sequence). V trimming: 7 bases; J trimming: 1 base; junction bases outside the gene matches: 7. The CDR3 has 15 amino acids.

For the CDR3, the DNA is TGTGCCAGCAACCGTAGGACAGGGGAAGGCTACACCTTC. It yields the protein CASNRRTGEGYTF. The V call is TRBV6-5, the J call TRBJ1-2; 9 bases match TRBD1. CDR3 size: 13 residues. The V gene's germline CDR1 is MNHEY and CDR2 SVGAGI. Trimming cost V 7 bases and J 8 bases; bases outside gene matches: 8.

V is TRBV6-5 and J is TRBJ2-7; 8 nucleotides line up with TRBD2. V dropped 1 base and J dropped 0; count of bases not matched to a gene: 5. Germline V gene data show CDR1 as MNHEY and CDR2 as SVGAGI. There are 16 residues in the CDR3. For the CDR3, the DNA is TGTGCCAGCAGTTACTTAAGCGGGAGACCCTCCTACGAGCAGTACTTC. Its translation: CASSYLSGRPSYEQYF.

The gene calls are TRBV5-1 and TRBJ2-5; 8 nucleotides agree with TRBD1. The closer fit of TRBJ2-7 to the DNA end suggests the J call may be wrong. Germline V gene data show CDR1 as SGHRS and CDR2 as YFSETQ. The CDR3 runs to 16 residues. CDR3 region: CASSMPGTGGSYEQYF. As DNA, the CDR3 is TGCGCCAGCAGCATGCCCGGGACAGGAGGCTCCTACGAGCAGTACTTC.

This clone has only one observation. The genes are TRBV29-1 and TRBJ2-1, with D possibly matching TRBD2 (5 bases). The CDR3 runs 14 residues. The germline V gene has CDR1 SQVTM and CDR2 ANQGSEA. V lost 6 bases, J lost 0 bases, and 12 bases lay in between. The CDR3 reads CSVLEASSYNEQFF. The DNA for the CDR3 is TGCAGCGTCTTGGAGGCGAGCTCCTACAATGAGCAGTTCTTC.

The rearrangement joins TRBV7-6 to TRBJ1-5; D is undetermined. Germline values: CDR1 SGHVS, CDR2 FNYEAQ. Trimming stripped 1 base from V and 0 bases from J, with 7 bases between. The CDR3 has 15 residues. CDR3 in DNA: TGTGCCAGCAGCTTAGATGGCAATAGCAATCAGCCCCAGCATTTT. Its protein product is CASSLDGNSNQPQHF.

V usage is TRBV6-5 and J usage is TRBJ2-7, with TRBD1 as a possible D gene (5 bases). Trimming cost V 5 bases and J 3 bases, with 14 bases left between them. Germline V lookup: CDR1 MNHEY, CDR2 SVGAGI. This CDR3 is built from 14 residues. CDR3 loop: CASSASGSFYEQYF. The CDR3 nucleotides read TGTGCCAGCAGTGCCTCAGGGTCCTTCTACGAGCAGTACTTC.

The chain combines TRBV4-1 with TRBJ1-1; D call uncertain. V was pared by 8 bases and J by 11 bases, with 18 bases between. CDR1 MGHRA and CDR2 YSYEKL come from the germline V gene. The CDR3 runs 12 residues. CDR3 sequence (DNA): TGCGCCAGCGGAGTCGACGCATATAGTGCTTTCTTT. Translation gives CASGVDAYSAFF.

The chain links TRBV5-4 to TRBJ1-2; tentative D call: TRBD1 (5 bases). V lost 2 bases to trimming and J lost 3 bases, with 14 bases between them. The CDR3 sequence is 15 residues long. CDR1 is SGHNT, CDR2 YYREEE, per germline (reference sequence). CDR3 region: CASSFRQGVDYGYTF. The CDR3 DNA sequence: TGTGCCAGCAGCTTTAGGCAGGGTGTTGACTATGGCTACACCTTC. The whole variable domain, remainder taken from reference TRBV5-4 and TRBJ1-2, is ETGVTQSPTHLIKTRGQQVTLRCSSQSGHNTVSWYQQALGQGPQFIFQYYREEENGRGNFPPRFSGLQFPNYSSELNVNALELDDSALYLCASSFRQGVDYGYTFGSGTRLTVV.